This TCR beta chain was sequenced during a study of shared clonotypes between healthy human individuals. Study conclusions and caveats: In general, naive subsets displayed greater estimated richness than memory subsets did.

Running of the assay took place at deep level. Produced via immunoSEQ multiplex PCR; TCRdb's table is partial and in-frame only. Counted here are about 1 million clones, about 75% occurring once; the ten biggest clones make up about 1.5%. The ends were cut back, 7 bases at V and 0 bases at J, with 11 bases in the middle. Germline lookup yields CDR1 SQVTM and CDR2 ANQGSEA. This CDR3 has 13 amino acids. Details on this clone: As yet, its antigen is unknown.

The chain joins TRBV29-1 to TRBJ2-3; D perhaps matches TRBD1 (7 bases). The sequence was obtained from a man between 18 and 29 years old in good health. The sample was memory CD4+ T cells sorted from blood. Subset meaning: CD45RA-negative fraction. Written as DNA, the CDR3 is TGCAGCGGGAGGGGGCTCAGCACAGATACGCAGTATTTT. It translates to CSGRGLSTDTQYF.